The 20 T cell receptor beta chains below come from one sample, sequenced in a study of monozygotic twins with inflammatory bowel disease. Using the 5' RACE reads, TCRdb records one entry per CDR3 protein without DNA. This sample lists 300,000 to 400,000 distinct CDR3 sequences; its ten largest clones have 2.6%. Sequencing was performed on blood. These receptors came from a human donor with ulcerative colitis or Crohn's disease, or a healthy co-twin of an affected twin (not recorded which).

V and J are TRBV14 and TRBJ1-5. The CDR3 length is 20 residues. In germline, CDR1 is SGHDN, CDR2 FVKESK. CDR3 sequence reads: CASSQELEGMITDSNQPQHF.

The rearrangement uses TRBV5-1 and TRBJ1-5; without DNA, the TCRdb call of TRBD1 cannot be checked. Per the germline V gene, CDR1 is SGHRS and CDR2 is YFSETQ. The CDR3 has 16 residues. The CDR3 sequence: CASSLLLTGVGQPQHF.

The V gene is TRBV20-1, the J gene TRBJ2-7; the D call of TRBD1 rests on TCRdb alone, since no DNA is present to check it. Germline CDR1 DFQATT, CDR2 SNEGSKA (reference sequence). The CDR3 covers 14 residues. CDR3 sequence reads: CSPTRGGAAYEQYF.

The genes are TRBV28 and TRBJ2-6. The CDR3 is 14 amino acids. Germline CDR1 MDHEN, CDR2 SYDVKM. The CDR3 sequence is CASSFFGGANVLTF.

The chain uses TRBV28 and TRBJ2-3. This CDR3 is built from 20 residues. Looked up from germline, CDR1 is MDHEN and CDR2 is SYDVKM. The CDR3 sequence is CASSLRGLGDRPFGPDTQYF.

The gene calls are TRBV30 and TRBJ2-7; TCRdb lists TRBD1, though no DNA is available to test this call. Germline lookup yields CDR1 GTSNPN and CDR2 SVGIG (reference sequence). The CDR3 loop spans 14 amino acids. The CDR3 is CAWSAFDRGSVQYF.

V is TRBV5-1 and J is TRBJ2-1; TCRdb outputs TRBD2, but without DNA this stays unchecked. Germline CDR1 is SGHRS and CDR2 is YFSETQ. The CDR3 extends over 17 amino acids. CDR3 protein: CASSGGLGLAGLGGQFF.

This rearrangement joins TRBV6-2 or TRBV6-3 to TRBJ1-4. CDR3 length equals 14 residues. Looked up from germline, CDR1 is MNHEY and CDR2 is SVGEGT. CDR3 region: CASSWRGGNEKLFF.

V usage is TRBV3-1 and J usage is TRBJ2-1; TCRdb names TRBD1, which stays unverified in the absence of DNA. The CDR3 extends over 17 amino acids. The germline CDR1 and CDR2 sequences are LGHDT and YNNKEL (reference sequence). The CDR3 here is CASYRGEGGGSYNDQFF.

The CDR3 loop is CASSGGTGSMGYGYTF. The rearrangement joins TRBV9 to TRBJ1-2; the TRBD1 assignment by TCRdb is unverifiable without DNA. The V gene's germline CDR1 is SGDLS and CDR2 YYNGEE. This CDR3 is built from 16 residues.

The gene calls are TRBV6-5 and TRBJ2-7; the D call from TCRdb, TRBD2, cannot be confirmed without DNA. CDR1 is MNHEY, CDR2 SVGAGI, per germline. The CDR3 is made up of 14 amino acids. The CDR3 reads CASSYGPGPAEQYF.

The rearrangement joins TRBV24-1 to TRBJ2-3; TCRdb returns TRBD1, unconfirmable since there is no DNA. The CDR3 is 18 amino acids. CDR1 and CDR2 from the germline V gene are KGHDR and SFDVKD. This chain's CDR3 is CATSDKKVPGQGTDTQYF.

The chain recombines TRBV6-5 with TRBJ2-3. Germline CDR1 reads MNHEY; CDR2 reads SVGAGI. The CDR3 consists of 13 residues. This chain's CDR3 is CASSFEPTDTQYF.

V is TRBV12-3 or TRBV12-4 and J is TRBJ1-1; the D call of TRBD1 rests on TCRdb alone, since no DNA is present to check it. The CDR3 sequence is 14 residues long. CDR3 protein: CASTLQGLNTEAFF.

The chain carries TRBV3-1 and TRBJ2-5; TCRdb lists TRBD1, though no DNA is available to test this call. This CDR3 has 16 amino acids. CDR1 is LGHDT and CDR2 is YNNKEL in the germline V gene (reference sequence). This chain's CDR3 is CASSQRGRVEGETQYF.

J is TRBJ2-7 and V is TRBV29-1; TCRdb's D call of TRBD1 is untestable without DNA. The germline CDR1 and CDR2 sequences are SQVTM and ANQGSEA. The CDR3 runs 14 residues. The chain's CDR3 is CSVGSGDLSVEQYF.

The chain combines TRBV7-2 with TRBJ2-1; absent DNA, TCRdb's TRBD1 call cannot be checked. The germline V gene encodes CDR1 SGHTA and CDR2 FQGNSA. The CDR3 consists of 15 residues. The CDR3 protein is CASSLVTGAINEQFF.

This chain's CDR3 is CASSFFGADGYTF. V gene TRBV5-4 combines with J gene TRBJ1-2; TCRdb's D gene call, TRBD1, goes unchecked for lack of DNA. The CDR3 sequence is 13 residues long. The germline V gene has CDR1 SGHNT and CDR2 YYREEE (reference sequence).

The rearrangement joins TRBV5-1 to TRBJ1-1; without DNA, the TCRdb call of TRBD1 cannot be checked. CDR3 length equals 16 residues. Germline CDR1 SGHRS, CDR2 YFSETQ. The CDR3 reads CASSLDPGRMNTEAFF.

The rearrangement uses TRBV7-2 and TRBJ2-5. The CDR3 runs to 14 residues. CDR1 is SGHTA, CDR2 FQGNSA, per germline. CDR3 sequence: CASSIQIPQETQYF.